This T cell receptor (beta chain) emerged from a study of cytomegalovirus exposure and HLA in healthy donors. It was with 60 Vbeta and 13 Jbeta primers that the PCR ran. Sequencing was performed with immunoSEQ multiplex PCR; in TCRdb, only in-frame clones are kept and a portion is missing. This sample has more than 90,000 clones, with roughly 76% found just once. CDR3 size: 11 residues. V gave up 3 bases and J gave up 11 bases, with 9 bases separating them. CDR1 is LGHNT, CDR2 FRNRAP, per germline. The material sequenced was PBMCs. This receptor was identified in a man in his forties in good health and CMV-seronegative. The chain is built from TRBV12-5 and TRBJ2-3; D is unclear. CDR3 sequence: CASGFLVGQYF. CDR3 nucleotides: TGTGCTAGTGGTTTTCTAGTCGGGCAGTATTTT.